This TCR beta chain appears in the sequencing data of a study of blood T cell repertoires in COVID-19. Background on the study: Italy, Spain and the United States were the sources of the convalescent and acute COVID-19 samples.

Participants spanned ages 18 to 89 years and resided in around 25 US areas. Assay: immunoSEQ multiplex PCR; the TCRdb copy retains only in-frame clones and omits some. The table includes about 170,000 clones, about 83% detected once. The CDR3 is 16 amino acids. Germline loops: CDR1 SGHVS, CDR2 FNYEAQ. Trimming pared 1 base from V and 7 bases from J, leaving 16 bases between. This clone was found once. The source material was PBMCs or T cells enriched from blood (not recorded which). This chain joins TRBV7-6 and TRBJ2-2, with D unresolved. The receptor was derived from a woman between 45 and 65 years old in a cohort exposed to, infected with or recovered from COVID-19 (not recorded which). In DNA form, the CDR3 reads TGTGCCAGCAGCTTAGAAGGTTCCGGGTCGAACGGGGAGCTGTTTTTT. Protein product: CASSLEGSGSNGELFF.